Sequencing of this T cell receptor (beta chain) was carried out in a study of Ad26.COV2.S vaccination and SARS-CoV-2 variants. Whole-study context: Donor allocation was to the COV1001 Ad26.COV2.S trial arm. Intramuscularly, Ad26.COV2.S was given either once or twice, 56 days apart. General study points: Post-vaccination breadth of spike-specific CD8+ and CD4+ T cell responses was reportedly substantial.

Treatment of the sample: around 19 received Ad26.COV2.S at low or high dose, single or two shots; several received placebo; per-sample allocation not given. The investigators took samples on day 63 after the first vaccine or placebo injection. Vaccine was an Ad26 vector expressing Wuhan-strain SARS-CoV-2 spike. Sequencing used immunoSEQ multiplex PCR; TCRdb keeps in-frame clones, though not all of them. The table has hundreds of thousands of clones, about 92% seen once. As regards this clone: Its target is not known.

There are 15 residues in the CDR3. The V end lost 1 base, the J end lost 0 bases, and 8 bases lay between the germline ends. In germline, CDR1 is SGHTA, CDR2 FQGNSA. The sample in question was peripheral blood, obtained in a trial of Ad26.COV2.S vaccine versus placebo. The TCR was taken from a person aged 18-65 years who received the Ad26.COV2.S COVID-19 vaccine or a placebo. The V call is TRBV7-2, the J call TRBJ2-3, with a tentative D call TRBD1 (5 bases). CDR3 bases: TGTGCCAGCAGCTTAGGACGGACAAGCACAGATACGCAGTATTTT. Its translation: CASSLGRTSTDTQYF.